This T cell receptor (beta chain) was recorded in a study of early T cells in non-severe SARS-CoV-2 infection. Study summary: Investigators sequenced bulk RNA drawn from unsorted whole blood, and chains remained unpaired. Whole-study results and caveats: Matching results from VDJdb favored anti-spike CD8 responses, leaving private and CD4 specificities undetected.

The V end lost 4 bases, the J end lost 2 bases, and 8 bases lay between the germline ends. Germline assignment: CDR1 MNHEY and CDR2 SVGAGI. There are 13 residues in the CDR3. From the 5' RACE reads, TCRdb called clonotypes with MiXCR, one entry per CDR3 protein. Here the sample spans approximately 22,000 distinct CDR3 sequences, roughly 4% being singletons. The table lists this clonotype with many counts. The antigen remains unidentified. Material for sequencing was whole blood. The gene calls are TRBV6-5 and TRBJ1-1; a possible D gene is TRBD1 (5 bases). The clonotype originates from an adult who was a healthcare worker with PCR-confirmed SARS-CoV-2 infection or an uninfected control (not recorded which). Here the CDR3 reads CASSWTPNTEAFF. CDR3 DNA sequence: TGTGCCAGCAGTTGGACACCAAACACTGAAGCTTTCTTT.